This T cell receptor (beta chain) came from a study of control samples from healthy donors and cancer patients. Libraries were prepared by immunoSEQ multiplex PCR; TCRdb keeps only in-frame clonotypes and omits some of them. The table records over 10,000 clones, roughly three quarters of them present only once. The source material was formalin-fixed, paraffin-embedded tissue. The source is a male donor with melanoma.

The CDR3 loop is CAILGTEAFF. In nucleotides, the CDR3 is TGTGCCATCCTGGGGACTGAAGCTTTCTTT. This rearrangement joins TRBV30 to TRBJ1-1; no definite D call. V was clipped by 8 bases and J by 5 bases, with 9 bases between them. Germline V gives CDR1 GTSNPN, CDR2 SVGIG (reference sequence). This CDR3 has 10 amino acids. The variable domain in full, with the rest retrieved from reference TRBV30 and TRBJ1-1, is SQTIHQWPATLVQPVGSPLSLECTVEGTSNPNLYWYRQAAGRGLQLLFYSVGIGQISSEVPQNLSASRPQDRQFILSSKKLLLSDSGFYLCAILGTEAFFGQGTRLTVV.